These 21 T cell receptor beta chains share one sample of origin, sequenced in a study of Tregs in tolerant kidney transplant recipients. Generated by immunoSEQ multiplex PCR, the TCRdb table keeps only in-frame clones and is missing some. The sample has tens of thousands of clones, about 90% seen once. Recipients received nonmyeloablative bone marrow transplants from related graft donors, with transient mixed chimerism. Sequencing used CD8+ T cells from blood (PBMCs), obtained 24 months after the transplant. These receptor sequences come from a human patient who received a combined kidney and bone marrow transplant. Some T cells may be provided by the graft donor.

As to this clone: Other DNA sequences in this specimen translate into the identical CDR3. The chain couples TRBV5-4 to TRBJ2-7; D perhaps matches TRBD2 (5 bases). Germline CDR1 reads SGHNT; CDR2 reads YYREEE (reference sequence). Trimming removed 0 bases at V and 1 base at J, with 8 bases between. The CDR3 consists of 14 residues. The DNA for the CDR3 is TGTGCCAGCAGCTTGGGACCGGGGTCCTACGAGCAGTACTTC. Translated, it gives CASSLGPGSYEQYF. Using reference TRBV5-4 and TRBJ2-7 for the parts outside the CDR3, the full variable domain is ETGVTQSPTHLIKTRGQQVTLRCSSQSGHNTVSWYQQALGQGPQFIFQYYREEENGRGNFPPRFSGLQFPNYSSELNVNALELDDSALYLCASSLGPGSYEQYFGPGTRLTVT.

The V and J genes are TRBV30 and TRBJ1-1; D may be TRBD1 (5 bases). Trimming took 0 bases from V and 5 from J, leaving 10 bases between them. The germline V gene has CDR1 GTSNPN and CDR2 SVGIG (reference sequence). The CDR3 has 13 amino acids. This CDR3 is CAWSVLRGTEAFF. The CDR3 region has the DNA TGTGCCTGGAGTGTTCTCCGGGGGACTGAAGCTTTCTTT.

The J gene is TRBJ2-7, the V gene TRBV15; D not certain. Germline CDR1 is LNHNV and CDR2 is YYDKDF (reference sequence). CDR3 size: 12 residues. V dropped 1 base and J dropped 3 bases, with 4 bases sitting between them. CDR3 bases: TGTGCCACCAGCAGAGGCGGCTACGAGCAGTACTTC. Protein product: CATSRGGYEQYF.

DNA for the CDR3: TGTGCCAGCAGCTCTCCCGCAGGCTACAATGAGCAGTTCTTC. This translates into CASSSPAGYNEQFF. The chain joins TRBV7-9 to TRBJ2-1; no definite D call. Deletions cut 4 bases from V and 3 bases from J, with 10 bases between. Per the germline V gene, CDR1 is SEHNR and CDR2 is FQNEAQ (reference sequence). The CDR3 is 14 residues long.

Comments on this clone: This sample also contains other DNA sequences that code for the same CDR3. This chain links TRBV7-2 with TRBJ2-7; 15 nucleotides align to TRBD2. Germline lookup yields CDR1 SGHTA and CDR2 FQGNSA. Losses at the gene ends were 2 bases for V and 3 bases for J; bases not matched to a gene: 2. The CDR3 totals 16 residues. The CDR3 DNA is TGTGCCAGCAGCTTATTGGGACTAGCGGGGGGCTACGAGCAGTACTTC. Its protein is CASSLLGLAGGYEQYF.

This chain connects TRBV27 to TRBJ2-7; TRBD1 matches 7 bases. This CDR3 is built from 13 residues. Trimming took 3 bases from V and 3 from J; bases not matched to a gene: 2. CDR1 and CDR2 (germline): MNHEY, SMNVEV (reference sequence). In nucleotides, the CDR3 is TGTGCCAGCAGTTTGGGACAGTACTACGAGCAGTACTTC. This codes for CASSLGQYYEQYF.

This clone has more than one count but fewer than ten. This chain joins TRBV7-8 and TRBJ1-2, with 9 nucleotides matching TRBD1. J lost 0 bases, V lost 5 bases, and 4 bases had no gene match. Germline V gene lookup returns CDR1 SGHVS and CDR2 FQNEAQ. The CDR3 has 15 amino acids. CDR3 residues: CASSEGTGSNYGYTF. CDR3 nucleotides: TGTGCCAGCAGCGAAGGGACAGGGTCTAACTATGGCTACACCTTC.

This chain uses TRBV5-4 with TRBJ1-2; TRBD1 agrees at 8 bases. V shed 0 bases and J 6 bases; nucleotides not matched to a gene: 4. The germline CDR1 and CDR2 sequences are SGHNT and YYREEE (reference sequence). This CDR3 is built from 14 residues. CDR3 sequence reads: CASSLAGTGHGYTF. DNA of the CDR3: TGTGCCAGCAGCTTGGCCGGGACAGGACATGGCTACACCTTC.

This rearrangement joins TRBV2 to TRBJ2-1, with TRBD2 matching over 10 bases. Germline assignment: CDR1 SNHLY and CDR2 FYNNEI. Trimming at V came to 3 bases and at J to 8 bases, leaving 7 bases not matched to a gene. There are 15 residues in the CDR3. CDR3 in amino acids: CASSEFSGGAHEQFF. As DNA, the CDR3 is TGTGCCAGCAGTGAGTTCAGCGGGGGGGCGCATGAGCAGTTCTTC. Combining the CDR3 with reference TRBV2 and TRBJ2-1 gives the whole variable domain EPEVTQTPSHQVTQMGQEVILRCVPISNHLYFYWYRQILGQKVEFLVSFYNNEISEKSEIFDDQFSVERPDGSNFTLKIRSTKLEDSAMYFCASSEFSGGAHEQFFGPGTRLTVL.

This clone came up once. V usage is TRBV4-3 and J usage is TRBJ1-2, with D possibly matching TRBD1 (5 bases). The length of the CDR3 is 15 residues. V gave up 3 bases and J gave up 3 bases, with 14 bases separating them. Germline values: CDR1 LGHNA, CDR2 YSLEER. CDR3 nucleotide sequence: TGCGCCAGCAGCCATGACTTTCAGGGTTACTATGGCTACACCTTC. Amino acid sequence: CASSHDFQGYYGYTF.

This clone was detected once. The chain is built from TRBV15 and TRBJ2-7, with 8 bases that match TRBD1. The length of the CDR3 is 14 residues. Germline V lookup: CDR1 LNHNV, CDR2 YYDKDF (reference sequence). Germline trimming cut 5 bases from V and 4 bases from J; bases unmatched to any gene: 7. DNA of the CDR3: TGTGCCACCAGCTTCCGGACAGGGTTGTACGAGCAGTACTTC. It codes for CATSFRTGLYEQYF.

The CDR3 nucleotides are TGCGCCAGTTCTCCCAACGGAGGCTACGAGCAGTACTTC. Its translation: CASSPNGGYEQYF. This chain uses TRBV5-1 with TRBJ2-7; possibly TRBD2 for D (5 bases). Trimming removed 8 bases at V and 3 bases at J, with 15 bases between. The CDR3 runs to 13 residues. The V gene's germline CDR1 is SGHRS and CDR2 YFSETQ.

The rearrangement links TRBV13 to TRBJ2-1; TRBD2 agrees at 7 bases. The germline V gene encodes CDR1 PRHDT and CDR2 FYEKMQ (reference sequence). The CDR3 spans 16 residues. The V gene end was trimmed by 1 base and the J gene end by 1 base; junction bases not matched to a gene: 4. As DNA, the CDR3 is TGTGCCAGCAGCTTAGTGGGGCGGGGGTCCTACAATGAGCAGTTCTTC. Protein sequence: CASSLVGRGSYNEQFF.

This clone has just one count. This chain joins TRBV13 and TRBJ2-3; 8 bases fit TRBD1. Trimming at V came to 4 bases and at J to 10 bases, leaving 10 bases not matched to a gene. CDR1 and CDR2 from the germline V gene are PRHDT and FYEKMQ (reference sequence). CDR3 size: 14 residues. The CDR3 here is CASSSGQGDVSQYF. CDR3 nucleotides: TGTGCCAGCAGCTCCGGACAGGGAGACGTTTCGCAGTATTTT.

The chain combines TRBV29-1 with TRBJ1-1; TRBD1 matches 8 bases. The CDR3 spans 14 residues. V lost 2 bases, J lost 4 bases, and 6 bases stayed unmatched. Germline CDR1 SQVTM, CDR2 ANQGSEA. The CDR3 region has the DNA TGCAGCGTTGAACAGGGGGCGCGGGGCACTGAAGCTTTCTTT. Translation: CSVEQGARGTEAFF.

For this clone: At one boundary the junction diverges from the germline segment, which might be a read error. This same CDR3 is encoded by further DNA sequences in the sample. This chain joins TRBV7-9 and TRBJ2-7; D is possibly TRBD1 (5 bases). Germline loops: CDR1 SEHNR, CDR2 FQNEAQ (reference sequence). The CDR3 is 14 residues long. The CDR3, as DNA: TGTGCCAGCAGTTTAGGAAAGGGGTACTACGAGCAGTACTTC. Its protein product is CASSLGKGYYEQYF.

The V gene is TRBV5-1, the J gene TRBJ2-7; TRBD2 is a possible D gene (5 bases). The CDR3 has 14 amino acids. Germline CDR1 SGHRS, CDR2 YFSETQ. V shed 2 bases and J shed 0 bases, with 9 bases lying between them. For the CDR3, the DNA is TGCGCCAGCAGCTTAGAGGGTATCTCCTACGAGCAGTACTTC. It specifies CASSLEGISYEQYF.

The J gene is TRBJ2-5, the V gene TRBV7-6; D remains unclear. There are 13 residues in the CDR3. The V end was cut by 5 bases, the J end by 0 bases, with 7 bases between. Germline V gives CDR1 SGHVS, CDR2 FNYEAQ. The CDR3 DNA reads as TGTGCCAGCAGCGACATGTACCAAGAGACCCAGTACTTC. The encoded protein is CASSDMYQETQYF.

This clone occurred once. V usage is TRBV4-1 and J usage is TRBJ2-7; D unresolved. CDR3 size: 15 residues. The germline CDR1 and CDR2 sequences are MGHRA and YSYEKL. Trimming removed 0 bases from V and 0 bases from J, with 9 bases in between. CDR3 in DNA: TGCGCCAGCAGCCAAGAGGTCAGGCACTCCTACGAGCAGTACTTC. This codes for CASSQEVRHSYEQYF.

The chain is built from TRBV7-2 and TRBJ2-1; possibly TRBD2 for D (6 bases). Per the germline V gene, CDR1 is SGHTA and CDR2 is FQGNSA. There are 14 residues in the CDR3. Trimming cost V 4 bases and J 0 bases, with 7 bases left between them. As DNA, the CDR3 is TGTGCCAGCAGCTCTAGCGTCTCCTACAATGAGCAGTTCTTC. Translating gives CASSSSVSYNEQFF. Filled out from reference TRBV7-2 and TRBJ2-1, the complete variable domain reads GAGVSQSPSNKVTEKGKDVELRCDPISGHTALYWYRQSLGQGLEFLIYFQGNSAPDKSGLPSDRFSAERTGGSVSTLTIQRTQQEDSAVYLCASSSSVSYNEQFFGPGTRLTVL.

The rearrangement uses TRBV4-1 and TRBJ2-5, with TRBD2 matching over 7 bases. CDR3 length equals 13 residues. The germline gives CDR1 MGHRA, CDR2 YSYEKL. The V gene end was trimmed by 6 bases and the J gene end by 5 bases; junction bases not matched to a gene: 6. This CDR3 is CASRGLPGETQYF. The CDR3 coding sequence is TGCGCCAGCAGGGGACTACCTGGGGAGACCCAGTACTTC.